This TCR beta chain was documented in a study of blood T cell repertoires in COVID-19. Study at large: Whether acute or convalescent, the COVID-19 samples came from the United States, Italy and Spain. T cells, B-cell-depleted T cells, or PBMCs supplied cDNA or gDNA.

As originally analysed: Reference gene primer amplification gave nucleated cell count estimates. Clones were sequenced by immunoSEQ multiplex PCR, and TCRdb holds only the in-frame ones, with some missing. That table gives V, J and clone size, and the DNA gave D and trimming. The table has about 100,000 clones, about 90% seen once. From germline, CDR1 is MNHEY and CDR2 SVGEGT. The germline V and J ends were trimmed by 3 bases and 3 bases, with 13 bases remaining between them. The CDR3 spans 15 residues. The sequence was collected from a human donor with active COVID-19. The donor label of this sample is uncertain. Material for sequencing was peripheral blood. This chain uses TRBV6-2 or TRBV6-3 with TRBJ2-3; no firm D call. Here the CDR3 reads CASSYVSPSTDTQYF. In nucleotides, the CDR3 is TGTGCCAGCAGTTATGTTAGCCCATCAACAGATACGCAGTATTTT.